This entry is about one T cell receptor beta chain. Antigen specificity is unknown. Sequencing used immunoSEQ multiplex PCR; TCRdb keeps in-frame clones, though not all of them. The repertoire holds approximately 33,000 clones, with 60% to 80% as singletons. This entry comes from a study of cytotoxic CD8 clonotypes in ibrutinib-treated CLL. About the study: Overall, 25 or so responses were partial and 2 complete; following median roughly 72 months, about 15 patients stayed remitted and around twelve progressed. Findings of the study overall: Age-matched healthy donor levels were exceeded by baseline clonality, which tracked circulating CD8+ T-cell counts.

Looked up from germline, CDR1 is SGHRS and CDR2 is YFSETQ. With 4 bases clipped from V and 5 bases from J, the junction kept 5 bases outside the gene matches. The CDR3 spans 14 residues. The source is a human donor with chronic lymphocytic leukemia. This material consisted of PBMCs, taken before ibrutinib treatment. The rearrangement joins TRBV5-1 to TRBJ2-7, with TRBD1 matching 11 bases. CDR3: CASSEDRGLNEQYF. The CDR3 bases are TGCGCCAGCAGCGAGGACAGGGGGCTCAACGAGCAGTACTTC.